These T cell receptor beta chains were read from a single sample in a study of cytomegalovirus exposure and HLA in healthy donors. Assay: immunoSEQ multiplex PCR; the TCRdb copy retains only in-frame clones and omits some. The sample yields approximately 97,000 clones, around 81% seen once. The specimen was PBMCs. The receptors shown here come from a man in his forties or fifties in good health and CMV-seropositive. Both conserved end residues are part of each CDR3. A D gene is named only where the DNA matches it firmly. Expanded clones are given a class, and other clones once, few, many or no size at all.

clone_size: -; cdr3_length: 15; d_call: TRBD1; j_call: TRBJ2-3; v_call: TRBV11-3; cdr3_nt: TGTGCCAGCAGCCACAGGGGGCAACGCACAGATACGCAGTATTTT; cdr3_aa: CASSHRGQRTDTQYF
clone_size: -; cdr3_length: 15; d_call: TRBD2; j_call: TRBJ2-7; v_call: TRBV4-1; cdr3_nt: TGCGCCAGCAGCCCAGGAAGCGGGAGTCTCCACGAGCAGTACTTC; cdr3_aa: CASSPGSGSLHEQYF
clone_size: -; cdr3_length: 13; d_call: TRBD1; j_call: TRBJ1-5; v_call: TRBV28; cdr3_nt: TGTGCCAGCAGTCCAGGGGGACCTCAGCCCCAGCATTTT; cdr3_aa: CASSPGGPQPQHF
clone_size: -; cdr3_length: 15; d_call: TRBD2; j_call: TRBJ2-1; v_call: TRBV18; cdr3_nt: TGTGCCAGCTCACCAGTAGCGCGGGAGGTGAATGAGCAGTTCTTC; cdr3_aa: CASSPVAREVNEQFF
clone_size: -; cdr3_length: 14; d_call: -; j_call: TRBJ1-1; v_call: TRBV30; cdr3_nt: TGTGCCTGGACTTATGCAGGGTCGGAGACTGAAGCTTTCTTT; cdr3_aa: CAWTYAGSETEAFF
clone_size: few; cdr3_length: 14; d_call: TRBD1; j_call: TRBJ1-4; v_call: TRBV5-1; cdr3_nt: TGCGCCAGCAGCTCGGGACAGGGTAATGAAAAACTGTTTTTT; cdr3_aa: CASSSGQGNEKLFF
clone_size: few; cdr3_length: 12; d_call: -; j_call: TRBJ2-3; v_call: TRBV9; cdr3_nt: TGTGCCAGCAGCCCCCGGACAGATACGCAGTATTTT; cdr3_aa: CASSPRTDTQYF
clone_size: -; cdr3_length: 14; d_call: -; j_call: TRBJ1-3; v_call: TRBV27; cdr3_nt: TGTGCCAGCGGGGCCCGGAGCTCTGGAAACACCATATATTTT; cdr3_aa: CASGARSSGNTIYF
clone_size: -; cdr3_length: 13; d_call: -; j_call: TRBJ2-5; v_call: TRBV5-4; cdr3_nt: TGTGCCAGCAGCCCGACAGGCCAAGAGACCCAGTACTTC; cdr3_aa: CASSPTGQETQYF
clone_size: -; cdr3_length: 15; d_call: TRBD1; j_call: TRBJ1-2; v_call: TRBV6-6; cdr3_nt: TGTGCCAGCAACGGACAGAGTACAGGGGCGTATGGCTACACCTTC; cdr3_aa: CASNGQSTGAYGYTF
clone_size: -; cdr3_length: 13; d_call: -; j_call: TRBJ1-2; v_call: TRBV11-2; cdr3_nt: TGTGCCAGCAGCTCAACAGGGCCCTATGGCTACACCTTC; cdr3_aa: CASSSTGPYGYTF
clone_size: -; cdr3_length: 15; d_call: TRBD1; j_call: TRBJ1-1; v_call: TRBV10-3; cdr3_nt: TGTGCCATCAGTCCGTATACAGGGGTAGGGACTGAAGCTTTCTTT; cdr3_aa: CAISPYTGVGTEAFF
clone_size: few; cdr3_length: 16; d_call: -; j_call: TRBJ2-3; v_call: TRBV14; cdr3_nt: TGTGCCAGCAGCCCTTACCGTGACAGCGCGACAGATACGCAGTATTTT; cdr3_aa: CASSPYRDSATDTQYF
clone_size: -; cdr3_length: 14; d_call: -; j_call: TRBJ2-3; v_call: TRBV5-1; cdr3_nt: TGCGCCAGCAGCTTGGCTAGCGGCACAGATACGCAGTATTTT; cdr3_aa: CASSLASGTDTQYF
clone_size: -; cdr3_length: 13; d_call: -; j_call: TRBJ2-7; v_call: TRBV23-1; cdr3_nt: TGCGCCAGCAGTTTTGGCACAAACTACGAGCAGTACTTC; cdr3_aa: CASSFGTNYEQYF
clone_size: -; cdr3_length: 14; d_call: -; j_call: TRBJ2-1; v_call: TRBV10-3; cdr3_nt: TGTGCCATCTCCCGGGTGGACTCCTACAATGAGCAGTTCTTC; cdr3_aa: CAISRVDSYNEQFF
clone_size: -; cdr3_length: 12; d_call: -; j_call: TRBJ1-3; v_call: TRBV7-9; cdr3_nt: TGTTCCAGCAGCAAGGGAGGAGACACCATATATTTT; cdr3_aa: CSSSKGGDTIYF
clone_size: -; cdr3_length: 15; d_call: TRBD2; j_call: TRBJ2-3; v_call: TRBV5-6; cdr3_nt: TGTGCCAGCAGCTTGCAGCGGGGGGGTGCAGATACGCAGTATTTT; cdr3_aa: CASSLQRGGADTQYF
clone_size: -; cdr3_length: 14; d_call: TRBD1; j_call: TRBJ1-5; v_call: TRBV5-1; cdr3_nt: TGCGCCAGCAGCCCGGGACAGGAAAATCAGCCCCAGCATTTT; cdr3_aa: CASSPGQENQPQHF
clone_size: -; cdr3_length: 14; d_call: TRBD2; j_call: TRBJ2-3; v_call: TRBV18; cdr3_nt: TGTGCCAGCTCCTCGACTAGCGGCACAGATACGCAGTATTTT; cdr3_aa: CASSSTSGTDTQYF
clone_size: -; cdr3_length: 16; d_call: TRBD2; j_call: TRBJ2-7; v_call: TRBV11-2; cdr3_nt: TGTGCCAGCAGCTTTTGGGTAGCGGGAGCCTCCTACGAGCAGTACTTC; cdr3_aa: CASSFWVAGASYEQYF
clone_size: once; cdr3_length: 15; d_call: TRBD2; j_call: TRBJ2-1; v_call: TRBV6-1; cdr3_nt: TGTGCCAGCAGCATGGGAGGGAATGCGTACAATGAGCAGTTCTTC; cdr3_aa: CASSMGGNAYNEQFF
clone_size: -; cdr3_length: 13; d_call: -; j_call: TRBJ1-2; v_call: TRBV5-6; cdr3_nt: TGTGCCAGCAGCTTAGGAGGGTACTATGGCTACACCTTC; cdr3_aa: CASSLGGYYGYTF
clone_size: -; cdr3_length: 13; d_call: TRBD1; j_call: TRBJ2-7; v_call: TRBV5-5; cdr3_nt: TGTGCCAGCAGCTACGGGACAGGGGACGAGCAGTACTTC; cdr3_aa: CASSYGTGDEQYF
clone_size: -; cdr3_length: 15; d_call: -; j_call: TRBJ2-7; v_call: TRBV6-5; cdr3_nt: TGTGCCAGCAGTTACCAGGGAGGACGGCCCTACGAGCAGTACTTC; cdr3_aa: CASSYQGGRPYEQYF